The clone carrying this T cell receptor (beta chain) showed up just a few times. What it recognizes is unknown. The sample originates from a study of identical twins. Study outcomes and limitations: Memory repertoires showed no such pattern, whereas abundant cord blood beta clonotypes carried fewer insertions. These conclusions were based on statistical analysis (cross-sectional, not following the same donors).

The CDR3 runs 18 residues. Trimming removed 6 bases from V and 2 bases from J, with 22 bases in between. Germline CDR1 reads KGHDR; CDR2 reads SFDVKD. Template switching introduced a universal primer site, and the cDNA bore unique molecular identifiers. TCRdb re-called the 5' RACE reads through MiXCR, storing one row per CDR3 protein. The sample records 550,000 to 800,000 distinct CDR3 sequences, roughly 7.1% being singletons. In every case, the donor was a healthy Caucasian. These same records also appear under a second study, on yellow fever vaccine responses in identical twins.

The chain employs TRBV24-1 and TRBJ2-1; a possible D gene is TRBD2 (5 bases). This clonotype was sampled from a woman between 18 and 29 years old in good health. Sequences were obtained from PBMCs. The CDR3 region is CATSTERNPLGAYNEQFF. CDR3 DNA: TGTGCCACCAGTACCGAGCGGAACCCCTTGGGCGCCTACAATGAGCAGTTCTTC.